What follows are 26 T cell receptor beta chains derived from one specimen sequenced in a study of neurological immune-mediated disorders. TCRdb ran MiXCR on the 5' RACE reads and lists one entry per CDR3 protein. This table holds approximately 38,000 distinct CDR3 sequences, 11% found once. Sequenced material: CD4+ T cells from blood. The receptor source for this set is a woman between 25 and 40 years old with HTLV-1-associated myelopathy (HAM/TSP).

There are many counts of this clonotype. This chain connects TRBV10-3 to TRBJ2-2, with D perhaps being TRBD1 or TRBD2 (5 bases each). Trimming removed 4 bases at V and 6 bases at J, with 12 bases between. Per germline, CDR1 ENHRY and CDR2 SYGVKD. CDR3 size: 14 residues. CDR3 loop: CAISAGPRAGELFF. The CDR3 DNA reads TGTGCCATCAGTGCGGGACCTAGGGCCGGGGAGCTGTTTTTT.

This clonotype was observed at least ten times. The rearrangement uses TRBV18 and TRBJ2-3, with no clear D. CDR3 length: 13 residues. Deletions cut 1 base from V and 4 bases from J, with 6 bases between. CDR1 KGHSH and CDR2 LQKENI come from the germline V gene. CDR3 sequence (DNA): TGTGCCAGCTCACCACTGGTGGCAGATACGCAGTATTTT. Encoded protein: CASSPLVADTQYF.

The chain employs TRBV19 and TRBJ1-5, with D hard to call. The CDR3 has 14 residues. The V end lost 7 bases, the J end lost 0 bases, and 10 bases lay between the germline ends. From germline, CDR1 is LNHDA and CDR2 SQIVND (reference sequence). The CDR3 sequence: CASNAVPSNQPQHF. For the CDR3, the DNA is TGTGCCAGTAACGCCGTTCCTAGCAATCAGCCCCAGCATTTT.

This clonotype was recorded at least ten times. The chain carries TRBV20-1 and TRBJ1-1; no definite D call. Trimming removed 0 bases at V and 3 bases at J, with 11 bases between. The germline gives CDR1 DFQATT, CDR2 SNEGSKA (reference sequence). This CDR3 has 14 residues. For the CDR3, the DNA is TGCAGTGCTAGAGATGACATTGTGGACACTGAAGCTTTCTTT. This sequence encodes CSARDDIVDTEAFF.

This clonotype was observed many times. The V and J genes are TRBV5-1 and TRBJ1-2; D may be TRBD1 (5 bases). The ends were cut back, 5 bases at V and 8 bases at J, with 16 bases in the middle. CDR3 length: 13 residues. The V gene's germline CDR1 is SGHRS and CDR2 YFSETQ. The CDR3 DNA reads as TGCGCCAGCAGACTACAGGACTCGGGGGGCTACACCTTC. Its translation: CASRLQDSGGYTF. Full variable domain (outside the CDR3, taken from reference TRBV5-1 and TRBJ1-2): KAGVTQTPRYLIKTRGQQVTLSCSPISGHRSVSWYQQTPGQGLQFLFEYFSETQRNKGNFPGRFSGRQFSNSRSEMNVSTLELGDSALYLCASRLQDSGGYTFGSGTRLTVV.

This clonotype is labeled medium-sized (0.01 to 0.1%). V gene TRBV7-9 combines with J gene TRBJ1-1; D is perhaps TRBD1 (6 bases). The CDR3 covers 15 residues. CDR1 and CDR2 (germline): SEHNR, FQNEAQ (reference sequence). Trimming left V 2 bases short and J 1 base short, with 11 bases between. The CDR3 is CASSLREGGNTEAFF. The CDR3 DNA follows: TGTGCCAGCAGCTTACGCGAGGGGGGGAACACTGAAGCTTTCTTT.

This clonotype has a count of ten or more. This sequence joins TRBV6-5 and TRBJ1-5, with 8 positions matching TRBD1. V trimming: 4 bases; J trimming: 6 bases; junction bases outside the gene matches: 8. The V gene's germline CDR1 is MNHEY and CDR2 SVGAGI. The CDR3 length is 15 residues. The CDR3 nucleotides read TGTGCCAGCAGTTTGGAGGCAGGGGGCTCTCAGCCCCAGCATTTT. This gives the protein CASSLEAGGSQPQHF.

The table lists this clonotype with many counts. The V gene is TRBV20-1, the J gene TRBJ2-3, with D possibly TRBD1 on 6 matching bases. CDR3 size: 14 residues. Germline V gene data show CDR1 as DFQATT and CDR2 as SNEGSKA (reference sequence). V lost 3 bases and J lost 4, with 14 bases in between. As DNA, the CDR3 is TGCAGTGCTAGGACGACAGGTGGTTCAGATACGCAGTATTTT. This sequence encodes CSARTTGGSDTQYF.

This clonotype was detected many times. The chain recombines TRBV20-1 with TRBJ1-1, with D perhaps TRBD1 (5 bases). The V end was cut by 5 bases, the J end by 5 bases, with 21 bases between. The CDR3 has 15 amino acids. CDR1 and CDR2 (germline): DFQATT, SNEGSKA (reference sequence). The CDR3 region is CSASTTQGFGTEAFF. Here the CDR3 DNA reads TGCAGTGCTTCAACTACGCAGGGTTTTGGGACTGAAGCTTTCTTT.

In its sample, this clonotype was seen many times. The chain couples TRBV5-1 to TRBJ1-6, with D tentatively TRBD1 (5 bases). V lost 3 bases and J lost 7, with 23 bases in between. Germline V gene data show CDR1 as SGHRS and CDR2 as YFSETQ. CDR3 length: 18 amino acids. The CDR3: CASSSPAGSGRRNSPLHF. CDR3 nucleotide sequence: TGCGCCAGCAGCTCCCCGGCGGGTTCGGGACGGCGGAATTCACCCCTCCACTTT.

This clonotype was counted ten times or more. This chain uses TRBV5-1 with TRBJ1-2, with TRBD1 matching 9 bases. From germline, CDR1 is SGHRS and CDR2 YFSETQ. V lost 4 bases, J lost 2 bases, and 6 bases stayed unmatched. The CDR3 totals 15 residues. In DNA form, the CDR3 reads TGCGCCAGCAGCCCGGGGGACAGGGAAAACTATGGCTACACCTTC. Translation gives CASSPGDRENYGYTF.

This clonotype came up many times. The rearrangement uses TRBV20-1 and TRBJ1-2; 8 positions agree with TRBD1. The CDR3 length is 14 residues. Losses at the gene ends were 2 bases for V and 2 bases for J; bases not matched to a gene: 4. CDR1 is DFQATT and CDR2 is SNEGSKA in the germline V gene (reference sequence). DNA for the CDR3: TGCAGTGCTAGATTCGCAGGGGGCAACTATGGCTACACCTTC. It codes for CSARFAGGNYGYTF.

This clonotype has a count of ten or more. The genes are TRBV3-1 and TRBJ1-1; D perhaps matches TRBD1 (5 bases). From germline, CDR1 is LGHDT and CDR2 YNNKEL (reference sequence). The CDR3 extends over 14 amino acids. V was clipped by 4 bases and J by 2 bases, with 11 bases between them. Here the CDR3 reads CASSLRGSNTEAFF. For the CDR3, the DNA is TGTGCCAGCAGCCTGAGGGGAAGTAACACTGAAGCTTTCTTT.

With respect to this clonotype: At one boundary the junction diverges from the germline segment, which might be a read error. The chain employs TRBV7-9 and TRBJ2-4, with 11 bases fitting TRBD1. Per the germline V gene, CDR1 is SEHNR and CDR2 is FQNEAQ (reference sequence). The CDR3 contains 18 residues. DNA of the CDR3: TGTGCCAGCAGCTTAGCGGGACAGGGGGTCGAGGCCAAAAGCATTCAGTACTTC. Encoded protein: CASSLAGQGVEAKSIQYF.

This clonotype was seen many times. The rearrangement links TRBV5-1 to TRBJ2-1; possibly TRBD2 for D (5 bases). Germline lookup yields CDR1 SGHRS and CDR2 YFSETQ. This CDR3 is built from 13 residues. V was clipped by 4 bases and J by 4 bases, with 9 bases between them. The CDR3 DNA reads as TGCGCCAGCAGCATTACTAGATACAATGAGCAGTTCTTC. As protein: CASSITRYNEQFF.

This clonotype was recorded many times. V gene TRBV7-2 combines with J gene TRBJ1-1, with a tentative D call TRBD1 (6 bases). Germline CDR1 and CDR2: SGHTA and FQGNSA. V shed 5 bases and J shed 11 bases, with 21 bases lying between them. This CDR3 comprises 14 residues. The CDR3 here is CASSPAGGRGGAFF. CDR3 DNA sequence: TGTGCCAGCAGCCCGGCGGGGGGGCGCGGCGGGGCTTTCTTT.

About this clonotype itself: The junction departs from germline at one end; a sequencing error may be responsible. V is TRBV7-8 and J is TRBJ2-1, with 8 nucleotides matching TRBD2. CDR3 length: 16 amino acids. Germline-derived CDR1 and CDR2 are SGHVS and FQNEAQ. The CDR3 spells CTSNSSWGGGMYEQFF. CDR3 bases: TGTACCAGCAACTCCTCTTGGGGCGGGGGGATGTATGAGCAGTTCTTC.

This clonotype came up many times. The chain combines TRBV18 with TRBJ2-7; possibly TRBD1 or TRBD2 for D (5 bases each). Trimming removed 0 bases from V and 6 bases from J, with 21 bases in between. Germline-derived CDR1 and CDR2 are KGHSH and LQKENI. This CDR3 has 17 residues. CDR3 protein: CASSPPISGPLRGEQYF. CDR3 sequence (DNA): TGTGCCAGCTCACCACCGATTTCGGGGCCTCTACGAGGCGAGCAGTACTTC.

This rearrangement joins TRBV29-1 to TRBJ1-2; TRBD1 matches at 9 bases. CDR3 length equals 14 residues. Trimming at V came to 6 bases and at J to 10 bases, leaving 15 bases not matched to a gene. The germline gives CDR1 SQVTM, CDR2 ANQGSEA. The CDR3 protein is CSVGVTSTGGDYTF. The DNA of the CDR3 is TGCAGCGTGGGGGTGACCTCGACAGGGGGTGACTACACCTTC.

This clonotype appeared once. The germline gene is not matched at one end of the junction; a read error may be the cause. The chain combines TRBV29-1 with TRBJ2-3; TRBD2 matches 7 bases. The CDR3 loop spans 14 amino acids. Germline V gives CDR1 SQVTM, CDR2 ANQGSEA. Here the CDR3 DNA reads TGCAGCGTTGAAAAGGTGGAAGCGGGGTATACGCAGTATTTC. Residues: CSVEKVEAGYTQYF.

This clonotype came up many times. The chain couples TRBV19 to TRBJ2-2; possibly TRBD2 for D (5 bases). V lost 3 bases to trimming and J lost 4 bases, with 12 bases between them. This CDR3 comprises 15 residues. CDR1 is LNHDA and CDR2 is SQIVND in the germline V gene (reference sequence). In DNA form, the CDR3 reads TGTGCCAGTAGTATCCGGGGATTCCCCACCGGGGAGCTGTTTTTT. Amino acid sequence: CASSIRGFPTGELFF.

This clonotype was recorded many times. The J gene is TRBJ2-1, the V gene TRBV7-8, with 9 bases that match TRBD2. The CDR3 is 17 amino acids. The junction had 12 bases not matched to a gene; V was cut back by 5 bases and J by 4 bases. Germline values: CDR1 SGHVS, CDR2 FQNEAQ. The CDR3 reads CASSARWAGGVYNEQFF. The CDR3, as DNA: TGTGCCAGCAGCGCTCGCTGGGCGGGGGGGGTTTACAATGAGCAGTTCTTC.

The sample holds many counts of this clonotype. CDR3 bases: TGTGCCAGCAGGGACAGGGGGCGAAACTATGGCTACACCTTC. Amino acid sequence: CASRDRGRNYGYTF. V usage is TRBV2 and J usage is TRBJ1-2; 11 bases agree with TRBD1. The CDR3 is 14 amino acids. V shed 6 bases and J 2 bases; nucleotides not matched to a gene: 2. Looked up from germline, CDR1 is SNHLY and CDR2 is FYNNEI.

This clonotype was detected ten times or more. This chain uses TRBV11-2 with TRBJ2-2; 9 nucleotides line up with TRBD1. The CDR3 is made up of 16 amino acids. Germline lookup yields CDR1 SGHAT and CDR2 FQNNGV. Unmatched junction bases numbered 10, after V lost 4 bases and J lost 7 bases. DNA for the CDR3: TGTGCCAGCAGCTCAGTCCGAGGACAGGGGAACGGGGAGCTGTTTTTT. It translates to CASSSVRGQGNGELFF.

This clonotype was counted many times. The chain has TRBV20-1 and TRBJ2-7, with TRBD1 identical over 8 bases. CDR3 length: 13 residues. Germline V gene sequence: CDR1 DFQATT, CDR2 SNEGSKA (reference sequence). The CDR3 DNA reads as TGCAGCGGACAGGGAGGAGTTGGGTACGAGCAGTACTTC. Residues: CSGQGGVGYEQYF.

This clonotype showed up many times. This chain links TRBV20-1 with TRBJ1-5, with 9 bases fitting TRBD1. The CDR3 has 18 amino acids. Germline CDR1 is DFQATT and CDR2 is SNEGSKA (reference sequence). The V segment lost 5 bases and the J segment 2 bases; nucleotides outside the gene matches: 16. Here the CDR3 reads CSARPPGTGKGGNQPQHF. The DNA of the CDR3 is TGCAGTGCTCGCCCGCCCGGGACAGGGAAGGGAGGCAATCAGCCCCAGCATTTT.